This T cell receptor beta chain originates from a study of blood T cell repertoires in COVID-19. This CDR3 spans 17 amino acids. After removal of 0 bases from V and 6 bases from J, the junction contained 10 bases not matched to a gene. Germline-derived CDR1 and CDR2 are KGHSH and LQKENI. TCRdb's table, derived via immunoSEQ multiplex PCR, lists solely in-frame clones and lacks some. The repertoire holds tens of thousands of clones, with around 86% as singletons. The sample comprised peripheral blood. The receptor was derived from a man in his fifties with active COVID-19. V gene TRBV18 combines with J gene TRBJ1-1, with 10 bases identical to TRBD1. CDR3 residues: CASSPPTGRDRGAEAFF. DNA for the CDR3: TGTGCCAGCTCACCACCTACAGGACGGGACAGGGGCGCTGAAGCTTTCTTT.